This T cell receptor (beta chain) was obtained from a study of T cell responses to AZD1222 COVID-19 vaccine. TCRdb keeps only in-frame clones here, not all; method: immunoSEQ multiplex PCR. The sample contains some 120,000 clones, about 91% of which appear only once. Worth noting for this clone: What it binds is unknown.

General study points: Most donors were white British, females outnumbered males, and clonal diversity was possibly underestimated. Unmutated variant regions are reportedly the target of nearly half of TCRs that are spike-specific. No day 14 peak samples; only post-peak repertoires were characterized.

Trimming took off 4 bases at V and 0 bases at J, with 8 bases between the two ends. Germline V gene data show CDR1 as SGDLS and CDR2 as YYNGEE. CDR3 length equals 14 residues. The TCR was taken from an adult in good health. The specimen comprised peripheral blood, sampled on day 0 of AZD1222 vaccination. The chain recombines TRBV9 with TRBJ1-3; D is unclear. The CDR3 DNA sequence: TGTGCCAGCAGCCCACAAGTCTCTGGAAACACCATATATTTT. It specifies CASSPQVSGNTIYF.